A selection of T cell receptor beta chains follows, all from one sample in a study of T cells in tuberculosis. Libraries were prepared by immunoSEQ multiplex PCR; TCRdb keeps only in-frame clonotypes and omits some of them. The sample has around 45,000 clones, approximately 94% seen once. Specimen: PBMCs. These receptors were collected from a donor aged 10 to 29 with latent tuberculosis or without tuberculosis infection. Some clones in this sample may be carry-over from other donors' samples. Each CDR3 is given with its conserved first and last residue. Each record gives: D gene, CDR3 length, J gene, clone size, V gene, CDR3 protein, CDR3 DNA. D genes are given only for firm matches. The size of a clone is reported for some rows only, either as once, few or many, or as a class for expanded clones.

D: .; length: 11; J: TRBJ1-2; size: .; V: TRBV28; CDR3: CASVNYYGYTF; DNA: TGTGCCAGCGTTAATTACTATGGCTACACCTTC
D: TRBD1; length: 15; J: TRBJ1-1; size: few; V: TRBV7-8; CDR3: CASRPFTGENTEAFF; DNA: TGTGCCAGCAGACCGTTCACAGGGGAGAACACTGAAGCTTTCTTT
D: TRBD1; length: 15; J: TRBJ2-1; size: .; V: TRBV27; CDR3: CASSRDRSAYNEQFF; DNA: TGTGCCAGCAGTCGGGACAGATCCGCCTACAATGAGCAGTTCTTC
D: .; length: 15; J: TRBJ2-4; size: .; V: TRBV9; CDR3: CASSVEGREGYIQYF; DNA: TGTGCCAGCAGCGTAGAAGGACGGGAAGGGTACATTCAGTACTTC
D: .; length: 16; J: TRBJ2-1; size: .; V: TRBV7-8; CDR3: CASSPPLAPMINEQFF; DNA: TGTGCCAGCAGCCCCCCCCTAGCCCCCATGATAAATGAGCAGTTCTTC
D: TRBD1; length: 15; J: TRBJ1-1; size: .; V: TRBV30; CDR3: CAWSVRDRGLTEAFF; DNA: TGTGCCTGGAGTGTACGGGACAGGGGGCTCACTGAAGCTTTCTTT
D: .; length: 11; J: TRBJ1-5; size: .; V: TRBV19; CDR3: CASSTNQPQHF; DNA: TGTGCCAGTAGTACGAATCAGCCCCAGCATTTT
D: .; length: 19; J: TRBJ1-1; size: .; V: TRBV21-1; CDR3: CASSKGSDREEGSNTEAFF; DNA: TGTGCCAGCAGCAAGGGGTCGGACAGGGAGGAGGGGTCGAACACTGAAGCTTTCTTT
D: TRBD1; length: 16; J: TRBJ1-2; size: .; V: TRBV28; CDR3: CASRSPGQGLGYGYTF; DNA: TGTGCCAGCAGGTCCCCGGGACAGGGTTTGGGCTATGGCTACACCTTC
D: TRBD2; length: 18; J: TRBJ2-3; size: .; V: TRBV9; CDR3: CASSGRLAGGRSTDTQYF; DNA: TGTGCCAGCAGCGGGCGACTAGCGGGAGGCCGCAGCACAGATACGCAGTATTTT
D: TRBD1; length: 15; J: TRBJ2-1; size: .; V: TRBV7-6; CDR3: CASSEGTALYNEQFF; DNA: TGTGCCAGCAGCGAAGGGACAGCCTTATACAATGAGCAGTTCTTC
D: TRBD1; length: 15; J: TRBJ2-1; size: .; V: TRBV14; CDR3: CASSLRTGSYNEQFF; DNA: TGTGCCAGCAGCTTACGGACAGGGAGCTACAATGAGCAGTTCTTC
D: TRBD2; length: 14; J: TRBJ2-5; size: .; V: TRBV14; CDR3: CASRPTGTNAAQYF; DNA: TGTGCCAGCAGGCCGACCGGGACTAACGCAGCCCAGTACTTC
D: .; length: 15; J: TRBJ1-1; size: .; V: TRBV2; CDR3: CASSVETRPNTEAFF; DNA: TGTGCCAGCAGTGTTGAGACAAGACCGAACACTGAAGCTTTCTTT
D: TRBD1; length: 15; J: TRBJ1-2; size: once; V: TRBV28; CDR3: CASSYGQGAAYGYTF; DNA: TGTGCCAGCAGTTATGGACAGGGGGCGGCCTATGGCTACACCTTC
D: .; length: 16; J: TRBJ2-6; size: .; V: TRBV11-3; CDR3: CASSKTGPSGANVLTF; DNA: TGTGCCAGCAGCAAAACAGGACCCTCTGGGGCCAACGTCCTGACTTTC
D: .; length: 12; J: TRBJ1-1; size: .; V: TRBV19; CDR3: CASSSGNTEAFF; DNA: TGTGCCAGTAGTTCGGGGAACACTGAAGCTTTCTTT
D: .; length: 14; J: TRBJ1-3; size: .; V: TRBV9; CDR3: CASSVGLTGNTIYF; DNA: TGTGCCAGCAGCGTAGGACTGACTGGAAACACCATATATTTT
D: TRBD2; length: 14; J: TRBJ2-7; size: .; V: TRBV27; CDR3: CASSRTSGKYEQYF; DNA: TGTGCCAGCAGCCGGACTAGCGGGAAATACGAGCAGTACTTC
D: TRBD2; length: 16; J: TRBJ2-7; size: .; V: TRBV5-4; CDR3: CASSPAGGGQLYEQYF; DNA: TGTGCCAGCAGCCCCGCGGGAGGCGGCCAACTCTACGAGCAGTACTTC
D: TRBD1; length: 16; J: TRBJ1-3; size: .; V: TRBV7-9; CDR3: CASSLAGTGGGNTIYF; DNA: TGTGCCAGCAGCTTAGCCGGGACAGGAGGTGGAAACACCATATATTTT
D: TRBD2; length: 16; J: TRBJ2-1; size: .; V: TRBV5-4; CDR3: CASSSPLAGVTNEQFF; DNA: TGTGCCAGCAGCTCTCCACTAGCGGGAGTTACCAATGAGCAGTTCTTC
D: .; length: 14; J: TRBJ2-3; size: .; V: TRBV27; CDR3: CASSSFSKTDTQYF; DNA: TGTGCCAGCAGTAGTTTTAGTAAGACAGATACGCAGTATTTT
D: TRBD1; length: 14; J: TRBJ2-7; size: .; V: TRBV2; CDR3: CASSEGTGLLLQYF; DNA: TGTGCCAGCAGTGAGGGGACAGGGTTATTGTTGCAGTACTTC
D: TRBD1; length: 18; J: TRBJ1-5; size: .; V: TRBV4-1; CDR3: CASSPLPGQGAPRQPQHF; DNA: TGCGCCAGCAGCCCTCTCCCCGGACAGGGGGCGCCTCGTCAGCCCCAGCATTTT
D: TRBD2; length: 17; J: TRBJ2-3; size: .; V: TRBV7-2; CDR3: CASSLLGGRALEDTQYF; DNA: TGTGCCAGCAGCTTATTGGGCGGGAGGGCCCTGGAAGATACGCAGTATTTT
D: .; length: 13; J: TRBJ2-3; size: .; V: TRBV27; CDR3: CASSFQEGAREYF; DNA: TGTGCCAGCAGTTTCCAGGAGGGGGCTCGGGAGTATTTT
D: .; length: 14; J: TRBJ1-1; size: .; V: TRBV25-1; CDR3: CASSGLQGTTEAFF; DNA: TGTGCCAGCAGTGGGCTACAGGGAACCACTGAAGCTTTCTTT
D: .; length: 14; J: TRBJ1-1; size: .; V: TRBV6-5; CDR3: CASSYSEGSSEAFF; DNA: TGTGCCAGCAGTTACTCAGAGGGTTCCTCTGAAGCTTTCTTT
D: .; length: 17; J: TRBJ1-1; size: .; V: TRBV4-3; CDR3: CASSQERAGRRDTEAFF; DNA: TGCGCCAGCAGCCAAGAAAGGGCAGGGAGGAGGGACACTGAAGCTTTCTTT
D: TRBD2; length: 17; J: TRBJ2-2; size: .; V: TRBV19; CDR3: CASSMPLLAANTGELFF; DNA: TGTGCCAGTAGTATGCCCCTACTAGCGGCCAACACCGGGGAGCTGTTTTTT
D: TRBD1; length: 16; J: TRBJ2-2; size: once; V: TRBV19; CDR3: CASSTPGGLGVGELFF; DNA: TGTGCCAGTAGCACACCAGGGGGCCTGGGTGTCGGGGAGCTGTTTTTT
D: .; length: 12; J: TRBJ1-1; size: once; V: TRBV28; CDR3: CASGLLGTEAFF; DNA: TGTGCCAGCGGACTATTGGGCACTGAAGCTTTCTTT
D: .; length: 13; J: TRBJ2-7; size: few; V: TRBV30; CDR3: CAWSVMGADEQYF; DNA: TGTGCCTGGAGTGTAATGGGGGCGGACGAGCAGTACTTC
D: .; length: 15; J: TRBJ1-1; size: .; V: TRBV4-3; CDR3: CASSQDGVLNTEAFF; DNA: TGCGCCAGCAGCCAAGACGGGGTTTTGAACACTGAAGCTTTCTTT
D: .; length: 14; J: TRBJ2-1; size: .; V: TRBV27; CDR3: CASERRGSYNEQFF; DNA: TGTGCCAGCGAAAGGAGGGGCTCCTACAATGAGCAGTTCTTC
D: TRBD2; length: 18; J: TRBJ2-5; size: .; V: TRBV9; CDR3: CASSVLRRSGRCQETQYF; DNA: TGTGCCAGCAGCGTACTTCGTAGGAGCGGGAGGTGTCAAGAGACCCAGTACTTC
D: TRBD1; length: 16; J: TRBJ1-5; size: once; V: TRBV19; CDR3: CASSIIQGAGNQPQHF; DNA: TGTGCCAGTAGTATAATACAGGGGGCAGGGAATCAGCCCCAGCATTTT
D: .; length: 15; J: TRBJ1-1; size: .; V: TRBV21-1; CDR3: CASSKVGQANTEAFF; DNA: TGTGCCAGCAGCAAGGTAGGACAGGCGAACACTGAAGCTTTCTTT
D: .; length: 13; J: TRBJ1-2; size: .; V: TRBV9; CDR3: CASSVAGDYGYTF; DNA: TGTGCCAGCAGCGTAGCAGGGGACTATGGCTACACCTTC
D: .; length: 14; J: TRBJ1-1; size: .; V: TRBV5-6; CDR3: CASSRTAMNTEAFF; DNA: TGTGCCAGCAGCAGGACAGCAATGAACACTGAAGCTTTCTTT
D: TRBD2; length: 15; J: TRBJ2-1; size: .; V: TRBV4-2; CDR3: CASSQVTSGKDEQFF; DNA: TGTGCCAGCAGCCAAGTGACTAGCGGGAAAGATGAGCAGTTCTTC
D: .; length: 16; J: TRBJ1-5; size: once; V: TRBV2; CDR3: CASSKDRIDSNQPQHF; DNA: TGTGCCAGCAGTAAAGACAGGATTGATAGCAATCAGCCCCAGCATTTT
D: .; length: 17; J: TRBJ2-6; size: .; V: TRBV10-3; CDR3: CAISDPGFRSGANVLTF; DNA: TGTGCCATCAGTGATCCAGGGTTCAGGTCTGGGGCCAACGTCCTGACTTTC
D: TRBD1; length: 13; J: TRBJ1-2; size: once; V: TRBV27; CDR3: CASRPGGHNGYTF; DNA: TGTGCCAGCAGGCCAGGGGGGCATAATGGCTACACCTTC
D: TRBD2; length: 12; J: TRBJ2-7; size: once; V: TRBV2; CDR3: CASGGEAYEQYF; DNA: TGTGCCAGCGGGGGGGAAGCCTACGAGCAGTACTTC
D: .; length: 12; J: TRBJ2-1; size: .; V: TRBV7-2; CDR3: CASSLGANEQFF; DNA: TGTGCCAGCAGCTTGGGGGCCAATGAGCAGTTCTTC
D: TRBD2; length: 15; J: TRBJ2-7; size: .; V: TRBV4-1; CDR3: CASSRIAGAPGEQYF; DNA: TGCGCCAGCAGCCGTATAGCGGGAGCCCCAGGCGAGCAGTACTTC
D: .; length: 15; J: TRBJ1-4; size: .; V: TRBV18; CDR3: CASSRSGRGEEKLFF; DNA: TGTGCCAGCTCACGATCTGGGCGGGGAGAGGAGAAACTGTTTTTT
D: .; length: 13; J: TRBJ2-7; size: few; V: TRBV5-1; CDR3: CASSLRTNYEQYF; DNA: TGCGCCAGCAGCTTAAGGACAAACTACGAGCAGTACTTC
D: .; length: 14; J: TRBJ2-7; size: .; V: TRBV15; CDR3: CATSREGLSYEQYF; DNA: TGTGCCACCAGCAGAGAGGGCCTCTCCTACGAGCAGTACTTC
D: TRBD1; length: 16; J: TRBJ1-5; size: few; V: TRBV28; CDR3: CASSSIGGSGGQPQHF; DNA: TGTGCCAGCAGTTCAATAGGTGGTTCAGGGGGTCAGCCCCAGCATTTT
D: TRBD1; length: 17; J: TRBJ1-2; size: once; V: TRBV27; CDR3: CASSPHPKGQKYYGYTF; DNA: TGTGCCAGCAGTCCACATCCGAAGGGACAGAAGTACTATGGCTACACCTTC
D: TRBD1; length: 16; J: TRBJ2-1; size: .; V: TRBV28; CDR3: CASSPPGQSSYNEQFF; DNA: TGTGCCAGCAGCCCACCGGGACAGAGCTCCTACAATGAGCAGTTCTTC
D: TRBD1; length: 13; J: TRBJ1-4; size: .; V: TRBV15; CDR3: CATRGQGNEKLFF; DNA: TGTGCCACCAGGGGACAGGGAAATGAAAAACTGTTTTTT
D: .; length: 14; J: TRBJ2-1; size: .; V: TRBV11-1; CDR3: CASSRTGGTDEQFF; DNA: TGTGCCAGCAGCAGGACCGGGGGAACGGATGAGCAGTTCTTC
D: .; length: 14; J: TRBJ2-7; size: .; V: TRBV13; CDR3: CASSRPGQSYEQYF; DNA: TGTGCCAGCAGCCGACCGGGACAATCCTACGAGCAGTACTTC
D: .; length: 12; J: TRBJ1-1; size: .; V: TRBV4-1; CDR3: CASSQGRTEAFF; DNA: TGCGCCAGCAGCCAGGGGAGGACTGAAGCTTTCTTT